The source of this TCR beta chain is a study of high-grade serous ovarian cancer treatment subgroups. The data were produced by immunoSEQ multiplex PCR, yet TCRdb's version contains in-frame clones alone and is incomplete. Of some 40,000 clones in the sample, around three quarters were seen once. V was pared by 1 base and J by 8 bases, with 21 bases between. The germline V gene has CDR1 SEHNR and CDR2 FQNEAQ (reference sequence). The CDR3 is made up of 17 amino acids. Tumor tissue was taken before any definitive surgery or chemotherapy was given. The receptor was derived from a human donor with high-grade serous ovarian cancer. The genes are TRBV7-9 and TRBJ2-1, with D hard to call. The sequencing input was tumor tissue. The CDR3 DNA follows: TGTGCCAGCAGCTTAGAAGCGTCTAGTATAGGTAGAGATGAGCAGTTCTTC. Its protein product is CASSLEASSIGRDEQFF.